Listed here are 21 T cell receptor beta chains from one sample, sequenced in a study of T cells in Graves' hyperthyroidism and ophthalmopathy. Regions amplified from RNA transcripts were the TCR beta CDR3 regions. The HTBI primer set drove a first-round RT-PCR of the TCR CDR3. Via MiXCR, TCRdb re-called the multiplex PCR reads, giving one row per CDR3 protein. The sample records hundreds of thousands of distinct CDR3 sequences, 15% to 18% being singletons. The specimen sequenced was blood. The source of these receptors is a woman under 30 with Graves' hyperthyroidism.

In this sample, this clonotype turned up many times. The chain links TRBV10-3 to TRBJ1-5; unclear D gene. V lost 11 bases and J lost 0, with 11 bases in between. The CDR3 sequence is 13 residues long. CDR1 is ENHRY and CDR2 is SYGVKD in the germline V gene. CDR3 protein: CAAGKSSNQPQHF. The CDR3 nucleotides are TGTGCCGCAGGCAAGAGTAGCAATCAGCCCCAGCATTTT.

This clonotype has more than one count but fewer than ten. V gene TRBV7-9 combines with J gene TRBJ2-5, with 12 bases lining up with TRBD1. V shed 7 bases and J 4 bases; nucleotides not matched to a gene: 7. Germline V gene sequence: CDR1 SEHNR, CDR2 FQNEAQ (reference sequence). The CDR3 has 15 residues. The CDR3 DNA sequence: TGTGCCAGCACCGAGGGGACAGGGGGCTTAGAGACCCAGTACTTC. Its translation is CASTEGTGGLETQYF.

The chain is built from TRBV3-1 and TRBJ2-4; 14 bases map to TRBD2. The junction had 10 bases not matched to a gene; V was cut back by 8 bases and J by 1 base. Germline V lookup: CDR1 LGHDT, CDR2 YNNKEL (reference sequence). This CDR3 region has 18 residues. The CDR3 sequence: CASGQTSGRAWAKNIQYF. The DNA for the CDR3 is TGTGCCAGCGGGCAGACTAGCGGGAGGGCCTGGGCCAAAAACATTCAGTACTTC.

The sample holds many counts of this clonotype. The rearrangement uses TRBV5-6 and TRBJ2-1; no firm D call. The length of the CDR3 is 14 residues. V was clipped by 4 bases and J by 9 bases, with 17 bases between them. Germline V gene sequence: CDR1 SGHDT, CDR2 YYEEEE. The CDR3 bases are TGTGCCAGCAGCCCAGGCCCCGGTGGTAGTGAGCAGTTCTTC. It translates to CASSPGPGGSEQFF.

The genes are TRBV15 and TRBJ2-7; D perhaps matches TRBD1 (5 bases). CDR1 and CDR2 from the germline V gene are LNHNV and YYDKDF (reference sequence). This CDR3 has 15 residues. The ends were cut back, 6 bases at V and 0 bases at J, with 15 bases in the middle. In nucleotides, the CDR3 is TGTGCCACCAGGGATATTCAGGGCCCCTCCTACGAGCAGTACTTC. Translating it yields CATRDIQGPSYEQYF. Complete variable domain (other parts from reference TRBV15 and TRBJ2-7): DAMVIQNPRYQVTQFGKPVTLSCSQTLNHNVMYWYQQKSSQAPKLLFHYYDKDFNNEADTPDNFQSRRPNTSFCFLDIRSPGLGDTAMYLCATRDIQGPSYEQYFGPGTRLTVT.

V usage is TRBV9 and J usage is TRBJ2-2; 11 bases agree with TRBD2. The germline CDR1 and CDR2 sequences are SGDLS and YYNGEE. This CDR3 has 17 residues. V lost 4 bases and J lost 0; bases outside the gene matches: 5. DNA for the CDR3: TGTGCCAGCAGCAAGACTAGCGGGGCCGCGAACACCGGGGAGCTGTTTTTT. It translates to CASSKTSGAANTGELFF.

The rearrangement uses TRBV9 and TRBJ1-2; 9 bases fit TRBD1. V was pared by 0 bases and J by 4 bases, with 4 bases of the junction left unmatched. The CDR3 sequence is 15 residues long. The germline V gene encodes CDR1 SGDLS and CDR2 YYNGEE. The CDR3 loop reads CASSVGQGVGYGYTF. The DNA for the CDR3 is TGTGCCAGCAGCGTAGGACAGGGGGTGGGCTATGGCTACACCTTC.

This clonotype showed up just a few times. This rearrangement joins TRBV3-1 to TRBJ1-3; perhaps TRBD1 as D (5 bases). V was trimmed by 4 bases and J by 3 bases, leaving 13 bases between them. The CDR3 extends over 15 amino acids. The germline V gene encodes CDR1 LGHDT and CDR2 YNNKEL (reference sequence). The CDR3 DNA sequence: TGTGCCAGCAGCCTCCAGGGCGTTTTTGGAAACACCATATATTTT. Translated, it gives CASSLQGVFGNTIYF.

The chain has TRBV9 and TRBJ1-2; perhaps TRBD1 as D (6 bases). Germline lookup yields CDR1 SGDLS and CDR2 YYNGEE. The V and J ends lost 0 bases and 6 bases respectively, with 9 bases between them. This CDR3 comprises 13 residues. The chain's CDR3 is CASSVVGGHGYTF. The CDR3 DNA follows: TGTGCCAGCAGCGTAGTGGGGGGCCATGGCTACACCTTC. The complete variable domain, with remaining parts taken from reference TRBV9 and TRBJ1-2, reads DSGVTQTPKHLITATGQRVTLRCSPRSGDLSVYWYQQSLDQGLQFLIQYYNGEERAKGNILERFSAQQFPDLHSELNLSSLELGDSALYFCASSVVGGHGYTFGSGTRLTVV.

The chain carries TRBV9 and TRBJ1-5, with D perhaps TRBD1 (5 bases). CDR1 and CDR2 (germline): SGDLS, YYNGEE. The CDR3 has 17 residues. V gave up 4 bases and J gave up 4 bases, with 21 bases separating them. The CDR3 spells CASSLGAAGWENQPQHF. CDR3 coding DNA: TGTGCCAGCAGCCTAGGGGCAGCGGGGTGGGAAAATCAGCCCCAGCATTTT. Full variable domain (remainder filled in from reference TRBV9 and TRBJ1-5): DSGVTQTPKHLITATGQRVTLRCSPRSGDLSVYWYQQSLDQGLQFLIQYYNGEERAKGNILERFSAQQFPDLHSELNLSSLELGDSALYFCASSLGAAGWENQPQHFGDGTRLSIL.

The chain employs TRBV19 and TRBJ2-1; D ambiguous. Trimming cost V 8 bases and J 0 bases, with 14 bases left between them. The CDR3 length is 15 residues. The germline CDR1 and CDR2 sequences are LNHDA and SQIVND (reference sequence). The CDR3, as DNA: TGTGCCAGTTCTTACGTATTGAGCTCCTACAATGAGCAGTTCTTC. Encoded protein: CASSYVLSSYNEQFF.

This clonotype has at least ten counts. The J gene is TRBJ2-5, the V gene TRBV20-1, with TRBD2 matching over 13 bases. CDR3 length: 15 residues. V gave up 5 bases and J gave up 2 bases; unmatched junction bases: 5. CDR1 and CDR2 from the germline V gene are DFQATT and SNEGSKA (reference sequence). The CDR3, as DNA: TGCAGTGCTGAGGGGACTAGCGGGACGCAAGAGACCCAGTACTTC. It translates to CSAEGTSGTQETQYF.

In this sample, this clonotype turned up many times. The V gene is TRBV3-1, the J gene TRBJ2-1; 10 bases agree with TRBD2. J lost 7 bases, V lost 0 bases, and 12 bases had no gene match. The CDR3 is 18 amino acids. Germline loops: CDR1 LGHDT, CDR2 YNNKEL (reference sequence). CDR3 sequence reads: CASSQDLKWASGRNEQFF. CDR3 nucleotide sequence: TGTGCCAGCAGCCAAGATCTAAAGTGGGCTAGCGGGAGAAATGAGCAGTTCTTC.

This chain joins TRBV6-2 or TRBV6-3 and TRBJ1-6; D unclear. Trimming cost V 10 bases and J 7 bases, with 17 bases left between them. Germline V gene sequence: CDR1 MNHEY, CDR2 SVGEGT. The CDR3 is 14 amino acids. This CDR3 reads CAINRVGRNSPLHF. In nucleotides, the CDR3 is TGTGCCATCAACAGAGTCGGGAGAAATTCACCCCTCCACTTT.

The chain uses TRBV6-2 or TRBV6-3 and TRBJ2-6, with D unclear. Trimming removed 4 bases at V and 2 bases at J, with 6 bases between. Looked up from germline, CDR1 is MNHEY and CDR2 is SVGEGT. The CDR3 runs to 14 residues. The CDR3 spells CASSWLAGANVLTF. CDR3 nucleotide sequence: TGTGCCAGCAGTTGGTTGGCTGGGGCCAACGTCCTGACTTTC.

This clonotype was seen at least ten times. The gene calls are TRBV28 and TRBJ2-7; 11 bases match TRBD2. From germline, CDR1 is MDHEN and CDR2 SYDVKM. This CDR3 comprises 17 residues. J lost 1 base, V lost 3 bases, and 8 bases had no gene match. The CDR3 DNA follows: TGTGCCAGCAGTTTCTCCCCCGGGACTAGCGGTTCCTACGAGCAGTACTTC. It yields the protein CASSFSPGTSGSYEQYF.

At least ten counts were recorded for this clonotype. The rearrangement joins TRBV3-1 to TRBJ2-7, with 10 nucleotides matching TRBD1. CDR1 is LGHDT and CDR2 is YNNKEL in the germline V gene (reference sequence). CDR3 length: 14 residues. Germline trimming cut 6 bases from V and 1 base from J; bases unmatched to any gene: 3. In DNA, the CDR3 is TGTGCCAGCAGACGGGACAGGGGATCCTACGAGCAGTACTTC. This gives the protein CASRRDRGSYEQYF.

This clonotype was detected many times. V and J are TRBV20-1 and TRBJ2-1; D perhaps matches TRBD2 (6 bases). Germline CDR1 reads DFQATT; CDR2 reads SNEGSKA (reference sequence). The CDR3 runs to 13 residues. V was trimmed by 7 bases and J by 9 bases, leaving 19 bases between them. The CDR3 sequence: CSVTGTQPSEQFF. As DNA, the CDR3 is TGCAGTGTAACCGGGACTCAACCGTCTGAGCAGTTCTTC.

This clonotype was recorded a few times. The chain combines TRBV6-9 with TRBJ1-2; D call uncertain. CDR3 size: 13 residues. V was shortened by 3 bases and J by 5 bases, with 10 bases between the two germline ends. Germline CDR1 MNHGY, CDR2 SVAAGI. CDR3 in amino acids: CASSYYYRYGYTF. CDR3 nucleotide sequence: TGTGCCAGCAGTTACTACTACAGATATGGCTACACCTTC.

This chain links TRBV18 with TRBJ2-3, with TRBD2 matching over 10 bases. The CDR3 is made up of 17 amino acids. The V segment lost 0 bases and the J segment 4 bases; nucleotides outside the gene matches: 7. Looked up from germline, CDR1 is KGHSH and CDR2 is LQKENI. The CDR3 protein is CASSPPTSGTIADTQYF. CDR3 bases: TGTGCCAGCTCACCACCTACTAGCGGGACGATTGCAGATACGCAGTATTTT.

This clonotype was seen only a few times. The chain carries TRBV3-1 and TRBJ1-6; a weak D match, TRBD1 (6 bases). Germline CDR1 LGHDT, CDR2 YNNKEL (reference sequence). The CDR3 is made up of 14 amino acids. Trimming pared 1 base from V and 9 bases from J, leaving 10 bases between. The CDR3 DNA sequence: TGTGCCAGCAGCCAAGGGAGAGGGGGTTCACCCCTCCACTTT. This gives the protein CASSQGRGGSPLHF.